Shown below are 16 T cell receptor beta chains from a single sample sequenced in a study of blood T cells in healthy people across ages. The use of a sample-barcoded 5' primer and a J-beta primer mix characterized a second PCR of roughly 7 to 12 cycles. TCRdb reprocessed the 5' RACE reads via MiXCR and lists one record per CDR3 protein. Here the sample spans approximately 730,000 distinct CDR3 sequences, around half being singletons. Sequencing was carried out using blood. The receptors stem from a man older than 75 in good health.

The chain combines TRBV9 with TRBJ2-5, with D hard to call. Germline V gene sequence: CDR1 SGDLS, CDR2 YYNGEE. The CDR3 spans 18 residues. V gave up 0 bases and J gave up 1 base, with 19 bases separating them. The CDR3: CASSVDLATETIQETQYF. The CDR3 DNA is TGTGCCAGCAGCGTAGATCTCGCAACGGAAACCATCCAAGAGACCCAGTACTTC.

This clonotype is a singleton in its sample. This chain uses TRBV21-1 with TRBJ1-2. TRBV21-1 is a pseudogene segment. This CDR3 spans 15 amino acids. CDR3 DNA: TGTGCCAGCAGCCGCCGGACTAGGGGCCGCTATGGCTACACCTTC. Residues: CASSRRTRGRYGYTF.

The V call is TRBV24-1, the J call TRBJ2-7; the match to TRBD2 covers 7 bases. Gene TRBJ2-5 matches the end of the DNA better, so the J call may be wrong. The CDR3 totals 14 residues. Looked up from germline, CDR1 is KGHDR and CDR2 is SFDVKD. The CDR3 region has the DNA TGTGCCACCAGTGATTTATGGGGGGGAGAGACCCAGTACTTC. Protein product: CATSDLWGGETQYF.

The chain joins TRBV2 to TRBJ2-5; D may be TRBD2 (5 bases). The assigned J gene may be wrong: the sequence end matches TRBJ2-7 better. The CDR3 sequence is 13 residues long. Germline CDR1 and CDR2: SNHLY and FYNNEI. In DNA, the CDR3 is TGTGCCACCCGACGGACTTTAACCTGCGAGCAGTACTTC. Its translation: CATRRTLTCEQYF.

This rearrangement joins TRBV7-2 to TRBJ2-3, with 9 bases fitting TRBD1. This CDR3 region has 15 residues. J was trimmed by 8 bases and V by 3 bases; bases with no gene match: 9. Germline lookup yields CDR1 SGHTA and CDR2 FQGNSA. CDR3 loop: CASSFGTGYPATQYF. DNA for the CDR3: TGTGCCAGCAGCTTTGGGACAGGGTACCCAGCTACGCAGTATTTT.

This clonotype was seen only once. V usage is TRBV25-1 and J usage is TRBJ1-2; 10 bases agree with TRBD1. Germline trimming cut 3 bases from V and 7 bases from J; bases unmatched to any gene: 8. Germline V lookup: CDR1 MGHDK, CDR2 SYGVNS. The CDR3 covers 15 residues. The CDR3 region has the DNA TGTGCCAGCAGTGACTCCGACAGGGGGCAAGGTGGCTACACCTTC. Translation: CASSDSDRGQGGYTF.

As regards this clonotype: The junction does not match germline at one end; this may be a read error. V and J are TRBV27 and TRBJ2-1; 8 bases agree with TRBD2. Germline V gene lookup returns CDR1 MNHEY and CDR2 SMNVEV (reference sequence). This CDR3 contains 15 residues. CDR3 sequence reads: CAGSFFGRAYNEQFF. In nucleotides, the CDR3 is TGTGCCGGCAGTTTCTTCGGGAGGGCCTACAATGAGCAGTTCTTC.

This clonotype was observed many times. This chain uses TRBV7-2 with TRBJ2-1; 8 positions match TRBD1. Germline V lookup: CDR1 SGHTA, CDR2 FQGNSA. This CDR3 region has 15 residues. V was pared by 5 bases and J by 12 bases, with 15 bases of the junction left unmatched. CDR3 DNA: TGTGCCAGCAGCGCGTCCGGGACTCCAGGGGGCGGGCAGTTCTTC. Its translation: CASSASGTPGGGQFF.

The chain is built from TRBV3-1 and TRBJ2-7, with D perhaps matching TRBD2 (6 bases). Trimming left V 1 base short and J 2 bases short, with 12 bases between. CDR1 and CDR2 (germline): LGHDT, YNNKEL (reference sequence). The CDR3 runs 15 residues. The CDR3 sequence is CASSQVSGPPYEQYF. CDR3 nucleotides: TGTGCCAGCAGCCAAGTAAGCGGGCCGCCCTACGAGCAGTACTTC.

This clonotype has only a few counts. This chain joins TRBV5-1 and TRBJ2-6; perhaps TRBD1 as D (7 bases). CDR3 length equals 18 residues. In germline, CDR1 is SGHRS, CDR2 YFSETQ. V was cut by 4 bases and J by 0 bases, with 17 bases left in between. The CDR3 loop is CASSPGDSIISGANVLTF. Written as DNA, the CDR3 is TGCGCCAGCAGCCCGGGGGACAGCATAATCTCTGGGGCCAACGTCCTGACTTTC.

This rearrangement joins TRBV18 to TRBJ1-1, with D possibly matching TRBD1 (5 bases). V lost 1 base and J 3 bases, leaving 18 bases between the germline ends. Germline V lookup: CDR1 KGHSH, CDR2 LQKENI. CDR3 length: 17 amino acids. The CDR3 DNA is TGTGCCAGCTCACCACTTCCAACGGGGGGGAGAGACACTGAAGCTTTCTTT. Amino acids: CASSPLPTGGRDTEAFF.

The gene calls are TRBV20-1 and TRBJ2-5; the match to TRBD2 covers 7 bases. Germline V gene data show CDR1 as DFQATT and CDR2 as SNEGSKA (reference sequence). The CDR3 is 14 residues long. CDR3 protein: CSPGGSSSYNEQYF. DNA for the CDR3: TGCAGCCCCGGCGGGAGTAGTTCCTACAATGAGCAGTACTTC.

The rearrangement joins TRBV7-2 to TRBJ2-7; D may match TRBD1 or TRBD2 (5 bases each). V lost 5 bases to trimming and J lost 0 bases, with 14 bases between them. The length of the CDR3 is 15 residues. Germline CDR1 reads SGHTA; CDR2 reads FQGNSA. CDR3 in amino acids: CASSQAGAGSYEQYF. CDR3 DNA: TGTGCCAGCAGCCAAGCCGGGGCTGGCTCCTACGAGCAGTACTTC. Full variable domain (rest looked up from reference TRBV7-2 and TRBJ2-7): GAGVSQSPSNKVTEKGKDVELRCDPISGHTALYWYRQSLGQGLEFLIYFQGNSAPDKSGLPSDRFSAERTGGSVSTLTIQRTQQEDSAVYLCASSQAGAGSYEQYFGPGTRLTVT.

A few counts support this clonotype. The genes are TRBV5-1 and TRBJ1-6; D call uncertain. Germline-derived CDR1 and CDR2 are SGHRS and YFSETQ. Trimming stripped 0 bases from V and 16 bases from J, with 11 bases between. The CDR3 covers 12 residues. CDR3 region: CASSLDSITLHF. CDR3 nucleotides: TGCGCCAGCAGCTTGGACAGTATCACACTCCACTTT.

V usage is TRBV20-1 and J usage is TRBJ1-6; no reliable D call. The CDR3 runs 15 residues. The V end lost 2 bases, the J end lost 2 bases, and 10 bases lay between the germline ends. CDR1 and CDR2 (germline): DFQATT, SNEGSKA (reference sequence). This CDR3 is CSARLGTAYNSPLHF. The DNA of the CDR3 is TGCAGTGCTAGACTCGGCACCGCCTATAATTCACCCCTCCACTTT.

This clonotype has a handful of counts. The chain recombines TRBV10-3 with TRBJ2-3; a weak D match, TRBD2 (5 bases). Trimming took 7 bases from V and 4 from J, leaving 12 bases between them. Germline assignment: CDR1 ENHRY and CDR2 SYGVKD. The CDR3 covers 13 residues. CDR3 residues: CAINPGIPDTQYF. As DNA, the CDR3 is TGTGCCATCAACCCGGGGATCCCAGATACGCAGTATTTT.